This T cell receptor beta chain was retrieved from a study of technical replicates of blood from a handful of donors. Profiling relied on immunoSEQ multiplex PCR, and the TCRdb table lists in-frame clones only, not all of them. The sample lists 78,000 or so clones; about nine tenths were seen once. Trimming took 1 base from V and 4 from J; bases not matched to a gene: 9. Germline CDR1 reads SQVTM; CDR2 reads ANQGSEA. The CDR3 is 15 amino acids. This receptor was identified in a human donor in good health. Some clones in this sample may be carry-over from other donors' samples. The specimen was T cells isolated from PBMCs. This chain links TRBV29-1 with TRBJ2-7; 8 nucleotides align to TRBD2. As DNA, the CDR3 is TGCAGCGTTGAAGGGCAGGGACTAGATCGGTACGAGCAGTACTTC. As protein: CSVEGQGLDRYEQYF.